The 10 T cell receptor beta chains presented below share a single source sample, sequenced in a study of OX40 agonist ivuxolimab in advanced cancers. Measured with immunoSEQ multiplex PCR; TCRdb has only the in-frame clones, and not every one. This table has roughly 38,000 clones, approximately 90% appearing once. The input for sequencing was CD4+ or CD8+ T cells sorted from blood, taken in a trial of the OX40 agonist ivuxolimab. These TCRs come from an adult with an advanced solid tumor such as melanoma, head and neck, liver or kidney cancer.

The rearrangement links TRBV7-9 to TRBJ2-7; D not certain. Germline V gene sequence: CDR1 SEHNR, CDR2 FQNEAQ (reference sequence). The CDR3 runs to 16 residues. The V end lost 3 bases, the J end lost 7 bases, and 22 bases lay between the germline ends. CDR3 residues: CASSFRVEIAAEEQYF. The CDR3 DNA follows: TGTGCCAGCAGCTTCCGGGTAGAGATCGCGGCTGAAGAGCAGTACTTC.

The V call is TRBV28, the J call TRBJ2-1; perhaps TRBD1 as D (5 bases). V was cut by 7 bases and J by 5 bases, with 18 bases left in between. Germline V lookup: CDR1 MDHEN, CDR2 SYDVKM. This CDR3 spans 15 amino acids. The CDR3 protein is CASTPPAVRDNEQFF. The CDR3 nucleotides read TGTGCCAGCACCCCGCCGGCAGTCAGGGACAATGAGCAGTTCTTC.

The gene calls are TRBV4-1 and TRBJ2-7; D might be TRBD1 (7 bases). V lost 0 bases to trimming and J lost 0 bases, with 12 bases between them. In germline, CDR1 is MGHRA, CDR2 YSYEKL. The CDR3 consists of 16 residues. CDR3 nucleotides: TGCGCCAGCAGCCAAGATCGGAGGGACAGCTCCTACGAGCAGTACTTC. It yields the protein CASSQDRRDSSYEQYF.

CDR3 DNA: TGTGCCAGCAGTTACTCTCCGGGGGGGGTCTCCTACGAGCAGTACTTC. Its protein product is CASSYSPGGVSYEQYF. The chain employs TRBV6-5 and TRBJ2-7; TRBD2 aligns across 8 bases. V lost 0 bases, J lost 0 bases, and 4 bases stayed unmatched. The CDR3 totals 16 residues. Germline lookup yields CDR1 MNHEY and CDR2 SVGAGI.

The V gene is TRBV6-1, the J gene TRBJ1-2, with D unclear. Germline V lookup: CDR1 MNHNS, CDR2 SASEGT. Trimming took 5 bases from V and 7 from J, leaving 11 bases between them. The CDR3 is 12 amino acids. The CDR3 reads CASSSPSGGYTF. The CDR3, as DNA: TGTGCCAGCAGTTCCCCTTCGGGTGGCTACACCTTC.

The chain is built from TRBV7-9 and TRBJ2-2; perhaps TRBD1 as D (6 bases). V lost 5 bases to trimming and J lost 4 bases, with 11 bases between them. In germline, CDR1 is SEHNR, CDR2 FQNEAQ (reference sequence). This CDR3 is built from 14 residues. The CDR3 nucleotides read TGTGCCAGCAGCCGGACAGTAGGCACCGGGGAGCTGTTTTTT. Protein product: CASSRTVGTGELFF.

This clone was observed a single time. The chain combines TRBV4-3 with TRBJ2-7; 7 bases match TRBD1. J was trimmed by 4 bases and V by 3 bases; bases with no gene match: 9. The germline gives CDR1 LGHNA, CDR2 YSLEER. CDR3 length: 15 amino acids. The CDR3 DNA reads TGCGCCAGCAGCCAGGGCACCGGGACAGTATACGAGCAGTACTTC. Translating gives CASSQGTGTVYEQYF.

The chain carries TRBV4-1 and TRBJ2-3; TRBD2 aligns across 10 bases. The CDR3 length is 19 residues. From germline, CDR1 is MGHRA and CDR2 YSYEKL. J gave up 3 bases and V 4 bases, and 16 bases lay outside the gene matches. In DNA, the CDR3 is TGCGCCAGCAGCCCCCGGGAAGCGGGAGGGCCGAGCGGAACAGATACGCAGTATTTT. Its protein is CASSPREAGGPSGTDTQYF.

CDR3: CASSIIGRASNEQFF. The CDR3 DNA is TGTGCCAGTAGTATAATCGGGAGGGCCTCCAATGAGCAGTTCTTC. The chain has TRBV19 and TRBJ2-1; TRBD2 matches at 8 bases. Trimming removed 2 bases from V and 6 bases from J; junction bases left unmatched: 6. Germline CDR1 reads LNHDA; CDR2 reads SQIVND (reference sequence). This CDR3 comprises 15 residues.

The chain employs TRBV9 and TRBJ2-1, with 10 positions matching TRBD2. Germline loops: CDR1 SGDLS, CDR2 YYNGEE. This CDR3 region has 15 residues. V gave up 5 bases and J gave up 10 bases; unmatched junction bases: 12. DNA for the CDR3: TGTGCCAGCAGTAGAGGGACTAGCGCCCCCCTGGAGCAGTTCTTC. It is translated as CASSRGTSAPLEQFF.